This T cell receptor beta chain comes out of a study of blood T cell repertoires in COVID-19. Produced via immunoSEQ multiplex PCR; TCRdb's table is partial and in-frame only. The sample includes 380,000 or so clones, over 75% of them seen just once. There are 14 residues in the CDR3. The V end lost 2 bases, the J end lost 7 bases, and 13 bases lay between the germline ends. Per germline, CDR1 SGHKS and CDR2 YYEKEE (reference sequence). Participants' reported clinical history set cohort assignment. What the recovered Cohort 3 donors had was two negative PCRs, clearance, or symptom resolution. The chain joins TRBV5-5 to TRBJ1-3, with D uncertain. Sequenced: PBMCs or T cells enriched from blood (not recorded which). This TCR was sampled from a young man who had recovered from COVID-19. The CDR3 loop reads CASSLSGFLNTIYF. CDR3 in DNA: TGTGCCAGCAGCTTAAGCGGCTTTCTCAACACCATATATTTT.